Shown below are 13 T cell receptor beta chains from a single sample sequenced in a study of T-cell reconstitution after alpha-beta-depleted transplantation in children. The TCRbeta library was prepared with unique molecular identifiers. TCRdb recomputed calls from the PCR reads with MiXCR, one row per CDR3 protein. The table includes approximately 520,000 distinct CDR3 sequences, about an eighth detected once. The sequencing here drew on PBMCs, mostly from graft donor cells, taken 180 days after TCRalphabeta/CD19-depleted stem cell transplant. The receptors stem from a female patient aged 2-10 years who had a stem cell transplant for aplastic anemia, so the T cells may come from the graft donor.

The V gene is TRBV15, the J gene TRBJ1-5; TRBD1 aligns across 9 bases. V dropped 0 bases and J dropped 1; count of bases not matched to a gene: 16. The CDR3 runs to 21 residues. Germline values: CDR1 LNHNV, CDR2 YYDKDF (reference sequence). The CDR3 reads CATSRDRAFLRDRASNQPQHF. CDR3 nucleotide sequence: TGTGCCACCAGCAGAGATAGAGCCTTTCTGAGGGACAGGGCAAGCAATCAGCCCCAGCATTTT.

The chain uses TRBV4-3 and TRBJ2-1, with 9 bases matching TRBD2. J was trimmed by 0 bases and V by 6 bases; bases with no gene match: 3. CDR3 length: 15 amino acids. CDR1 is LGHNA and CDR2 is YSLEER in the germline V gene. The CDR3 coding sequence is TGCGCCAGCAGTAGGCGGGAGGGCTCCTACAATGAGCAGTTCTTC. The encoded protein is CASSRREGSYNEQFF.

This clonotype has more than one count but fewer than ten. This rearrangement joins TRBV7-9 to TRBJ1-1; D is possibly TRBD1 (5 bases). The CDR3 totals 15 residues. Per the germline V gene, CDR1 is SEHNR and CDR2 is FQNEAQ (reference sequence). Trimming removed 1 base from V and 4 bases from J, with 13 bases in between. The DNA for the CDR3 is TGTGCCAGCAGCTTAGAGGGTGGGGGTTCCACTGAAGCTTTCTTT. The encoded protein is CASSLEGGGSTEAFF.

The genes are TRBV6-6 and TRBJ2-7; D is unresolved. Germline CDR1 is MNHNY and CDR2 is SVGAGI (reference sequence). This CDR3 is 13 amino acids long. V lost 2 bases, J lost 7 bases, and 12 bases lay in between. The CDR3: CASSYGPLLEQYF. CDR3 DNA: TGTGCCAGCAGTTACGGTCCCCTCTTGGAGCAGTACTTC.

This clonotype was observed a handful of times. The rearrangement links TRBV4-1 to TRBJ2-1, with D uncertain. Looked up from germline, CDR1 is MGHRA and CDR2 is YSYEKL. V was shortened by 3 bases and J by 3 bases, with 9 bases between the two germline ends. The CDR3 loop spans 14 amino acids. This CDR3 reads CASSQMVVYNEQFF. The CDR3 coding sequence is TGCGCCAGCAGCCAGATGGTTGTCTACAATGAGCAGTTCTTC.

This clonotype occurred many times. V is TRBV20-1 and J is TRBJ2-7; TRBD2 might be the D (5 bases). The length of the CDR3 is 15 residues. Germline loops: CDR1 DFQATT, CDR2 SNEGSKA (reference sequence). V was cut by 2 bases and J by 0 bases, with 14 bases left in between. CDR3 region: CSARLSLGSSYEQYF. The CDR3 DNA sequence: TGCAGTGCTAGACTAAGCCTTGGGAGCTCCTACGAGCAGTACTTC.

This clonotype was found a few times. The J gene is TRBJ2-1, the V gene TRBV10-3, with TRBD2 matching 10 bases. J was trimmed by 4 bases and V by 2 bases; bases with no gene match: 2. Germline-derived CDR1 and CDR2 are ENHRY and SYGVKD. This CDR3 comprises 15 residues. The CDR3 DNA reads TGTGCCATCAGTGAGACTAGCGGGGAGTACAATGAGCAGTTCTTC. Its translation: CAISETSGEYNEQFF.

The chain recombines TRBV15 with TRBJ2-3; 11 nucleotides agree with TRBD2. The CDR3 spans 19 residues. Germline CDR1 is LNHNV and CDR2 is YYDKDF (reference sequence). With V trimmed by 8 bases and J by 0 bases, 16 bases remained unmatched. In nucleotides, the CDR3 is TGTGCCACCCTAACGGATCTCCGACTAGCGGGGAGGAGCACAGATACGCAGTATTTT. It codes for CATLTDLRLAGRSTDTQYF.

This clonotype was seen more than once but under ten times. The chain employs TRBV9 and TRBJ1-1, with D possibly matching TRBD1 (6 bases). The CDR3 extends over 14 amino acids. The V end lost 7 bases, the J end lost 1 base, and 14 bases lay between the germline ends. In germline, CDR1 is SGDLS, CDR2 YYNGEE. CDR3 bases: TGTGCCAGCGGCTCGGGGGCGGGGAACACTGAAGCTTTCTTT. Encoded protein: CASGSGAGNTEAFF.

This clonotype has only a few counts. The CDR3, as DNA: TGTGCCAGCAGCCACTTCGGGGGGTTCGGGGCCCAGCATTTT. Translating gives CASSHFGGFGAQHF. The chain carries TRBV7-8 and TRBJ1-5, with a possible D match to TRBD1 (5 bases). The CDR3 extends over 14 amino acids. Germline V gene lookup returns CDR1 SGHVS and CDR2 FQNEAQ. V gave up 5 bases and J gave up 11 bases, with 19 bases separating them.

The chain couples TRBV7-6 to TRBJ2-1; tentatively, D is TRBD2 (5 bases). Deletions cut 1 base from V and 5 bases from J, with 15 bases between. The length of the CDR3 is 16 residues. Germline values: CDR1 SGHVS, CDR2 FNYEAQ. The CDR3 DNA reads TGTGCCAGCAGCTTAGTAGGAGGCCGCGACGACAATGAGCAGTTCTTC. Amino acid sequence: CASSLVGGRDDNEQFF.

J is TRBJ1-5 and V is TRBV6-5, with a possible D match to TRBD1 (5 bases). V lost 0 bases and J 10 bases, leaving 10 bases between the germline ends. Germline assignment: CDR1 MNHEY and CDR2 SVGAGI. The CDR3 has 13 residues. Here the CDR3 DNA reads TGTGCCAGCAGTTACTCGGGGGAGCGTCCCCAGCATTTT. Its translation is CASSYSGERPQHF.

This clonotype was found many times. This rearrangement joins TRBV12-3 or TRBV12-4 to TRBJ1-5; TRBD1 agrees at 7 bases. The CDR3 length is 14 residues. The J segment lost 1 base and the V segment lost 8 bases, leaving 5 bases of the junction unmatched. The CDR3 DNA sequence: TGTGCCAGCCGCACAGGGGTCAGCAATCAGCCCCAGCATTTT. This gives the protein CASRTGVSNQPQHF.